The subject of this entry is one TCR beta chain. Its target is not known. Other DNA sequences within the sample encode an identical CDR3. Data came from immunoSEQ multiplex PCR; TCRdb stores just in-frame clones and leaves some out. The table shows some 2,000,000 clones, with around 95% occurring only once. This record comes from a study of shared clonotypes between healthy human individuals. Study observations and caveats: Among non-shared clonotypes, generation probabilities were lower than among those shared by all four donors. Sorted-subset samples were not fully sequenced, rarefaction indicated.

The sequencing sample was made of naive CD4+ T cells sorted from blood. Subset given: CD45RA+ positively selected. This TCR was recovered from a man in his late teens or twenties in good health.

The CDR3 DNA reads TGTGCCAGCAGTTCCCCCGGGTACGAGCAGTACTTC. It is translated as CASSSPGYEQYF. The chain links TRBV6-5 to TRBJ2-7, with D uncertain. The CDR3 loop spans 12 amino acids. In germline, CDR1 is MNHEY, CDR2 SVGAGI. Trimming stripped 4 bases from V and 4 bases from J, with 8 bases between.